This T cell receptor beta chain was observed in a study of spatial heterogeneity in lung cancer. Study in general: Compared with alpha-chain sequences, beta-chain sequences were consistently detected in greater numbers. Strong correlation was found between tumor-region TCR transcript counts and a T cell module score from matched bulk RNA-seq. Study results and caveats: Expanded alpha and beta TCR counts within tumors tracked tumor mutation counts.

This clonotype has at least ten counts. Its antigen remains unidentified. A single record per CDR3 protein comes from TCRdb applying MiXCR to the 5' RACE reads. This repertoire shows fewer than 3,500 distinct CDR3 sequences, roughly 27% found once; its top ten account for 10% to 13%. Time point reported: sample taken at primary tumor resection. Samples were donated by 72 untreated early-stage non-small cell lung cancer patients. Frozen PBMC, nontumor lung or tumor provided whole RNA, which was sequenced unsorted. This specimen consisted of lung tumor tissue, obtained at surgery. The clonotype comes from a female donor with early-stage non-small cell lung cancer.

DNA of the CDR3: TGTGCCAGCACCCAGGGGGGATCTAACTATGGCTACACCTTC. Translated, it gives CASTQGGSNYGYTF. The chain carries TRBV28 and TRBJ1-2; 7 nucleotides agree with TRBD1. V was clipped by 7 bases and J by 0 bases; unmatched bases: 5. This CDR3 spans 14 amino acids. CDR1 and CDR2 (germline): MDHEN, SYDVKM.